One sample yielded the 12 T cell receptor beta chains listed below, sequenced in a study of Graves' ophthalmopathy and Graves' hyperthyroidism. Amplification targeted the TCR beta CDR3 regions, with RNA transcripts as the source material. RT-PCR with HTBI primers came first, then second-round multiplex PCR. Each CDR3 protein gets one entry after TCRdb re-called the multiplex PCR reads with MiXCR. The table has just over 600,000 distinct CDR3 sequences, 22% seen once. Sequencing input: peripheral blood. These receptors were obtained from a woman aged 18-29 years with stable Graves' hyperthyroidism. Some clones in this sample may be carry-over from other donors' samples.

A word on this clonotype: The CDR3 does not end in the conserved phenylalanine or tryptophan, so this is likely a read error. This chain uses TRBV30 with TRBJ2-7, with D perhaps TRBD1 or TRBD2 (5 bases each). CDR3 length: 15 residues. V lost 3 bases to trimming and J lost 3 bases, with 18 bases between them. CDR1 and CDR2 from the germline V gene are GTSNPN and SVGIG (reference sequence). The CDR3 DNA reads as TGTGCCTGGAGGAACGGACGGGGCATGTTCTACGAGCAGTACCTC. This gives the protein CAWRNGRGMFYEQYL.

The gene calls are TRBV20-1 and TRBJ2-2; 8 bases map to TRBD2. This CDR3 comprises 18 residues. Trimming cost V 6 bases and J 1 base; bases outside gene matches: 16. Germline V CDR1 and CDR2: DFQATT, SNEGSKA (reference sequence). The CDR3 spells CSALRQILAGRNTGELFF. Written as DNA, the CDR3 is TGCAGTGCCCTCAGACAGATCCTAGCGGGCCGGAACACCGGGGAGCTGTTTTTT.

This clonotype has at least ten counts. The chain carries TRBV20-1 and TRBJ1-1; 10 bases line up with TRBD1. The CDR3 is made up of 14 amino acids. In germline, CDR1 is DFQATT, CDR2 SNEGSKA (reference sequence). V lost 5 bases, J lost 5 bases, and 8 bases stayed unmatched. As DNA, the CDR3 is TGCAGTGCTGGCCGGGACAGGGGTAGAACTGAAGCTTTCTTT. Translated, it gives CSAGRDRGRTEAFF.

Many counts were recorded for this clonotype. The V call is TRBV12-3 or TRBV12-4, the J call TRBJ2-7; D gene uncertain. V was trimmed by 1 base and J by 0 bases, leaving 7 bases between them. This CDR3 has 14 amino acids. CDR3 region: CASSLDLRSYEQYF. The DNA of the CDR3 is TGTGCCAGCAGTTTAGACCTACGCTCCTACGAGCAGTACTTC.

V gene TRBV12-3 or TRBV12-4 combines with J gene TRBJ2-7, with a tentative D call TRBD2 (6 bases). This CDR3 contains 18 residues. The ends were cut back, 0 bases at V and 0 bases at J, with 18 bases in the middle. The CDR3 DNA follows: TGTGCCAGCAGTTTAGCTTACTTTCTGGACGGGAGCTCCTACGAGCAGTACTTC. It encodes CASSLAYFLDGSSYEQYF.

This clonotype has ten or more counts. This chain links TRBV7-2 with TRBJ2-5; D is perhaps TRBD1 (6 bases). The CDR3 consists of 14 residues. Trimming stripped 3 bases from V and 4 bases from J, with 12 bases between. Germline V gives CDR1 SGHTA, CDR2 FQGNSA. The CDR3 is CASSFMGARETQYF. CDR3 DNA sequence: TGTGCCAGCAGCTTTATGGGGGCGAGAGAGACCCAGTACTTC.

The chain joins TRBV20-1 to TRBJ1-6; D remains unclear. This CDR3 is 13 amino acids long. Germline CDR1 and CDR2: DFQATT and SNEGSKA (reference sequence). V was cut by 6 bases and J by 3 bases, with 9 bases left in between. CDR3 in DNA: TGCAGTGCCCCTCTGAACTATAATTCACCCCTCCACTTT. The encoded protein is CSAPLNYNSPLHF.

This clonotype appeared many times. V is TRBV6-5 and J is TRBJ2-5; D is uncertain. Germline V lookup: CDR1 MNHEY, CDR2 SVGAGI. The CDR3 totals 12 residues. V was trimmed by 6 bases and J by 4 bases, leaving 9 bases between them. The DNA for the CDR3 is TGTGCCAGCAGCTCTCCGGCAGAGACCCAGTACTTC. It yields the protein CASSSPAETQYF.

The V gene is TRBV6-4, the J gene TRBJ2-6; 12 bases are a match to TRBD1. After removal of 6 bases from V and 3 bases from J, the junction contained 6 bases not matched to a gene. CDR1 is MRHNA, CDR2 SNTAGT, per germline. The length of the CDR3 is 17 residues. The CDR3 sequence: CASRTGTGGGGANVLTF. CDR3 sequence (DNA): TGTGCCAGCAGGACAGGGACAGGGGGCGGTGGGGCCAACGTCCTGACTTTC.

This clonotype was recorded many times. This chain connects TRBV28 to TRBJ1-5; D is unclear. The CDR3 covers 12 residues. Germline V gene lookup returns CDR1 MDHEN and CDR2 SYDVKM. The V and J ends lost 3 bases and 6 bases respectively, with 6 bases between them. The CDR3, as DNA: TGTGCCAGCAGTTTTCGTCGTCAGCCCCAGCATTTT. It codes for CASSFRRQPQHF.

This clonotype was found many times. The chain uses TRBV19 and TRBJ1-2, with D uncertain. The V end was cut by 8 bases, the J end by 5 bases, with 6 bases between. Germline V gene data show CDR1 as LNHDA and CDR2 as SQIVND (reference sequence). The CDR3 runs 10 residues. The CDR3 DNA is TGTGCCAGTGGCACGTATGGCTACACCTTC. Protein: CASGTYGYTF.

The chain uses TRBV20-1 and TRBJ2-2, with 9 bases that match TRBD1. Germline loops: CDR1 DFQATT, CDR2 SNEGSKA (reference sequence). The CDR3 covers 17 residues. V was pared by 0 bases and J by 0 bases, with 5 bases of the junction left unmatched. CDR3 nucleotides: TGCAGTGCTAGAGAATATACAGGGGGCGCGAACACCGGGGAGCTGTTTTTT. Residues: CSAREYTGGANTGELFF.